The 14 T cell receptor beta chains reported below all come from one sample, sequenced in a study of graft-versus-host responses after intestinal transplantation. The assay was immunoSEQ multiplex PCR, and TCRdb's table has in-frame clones only and misses some. The sample has 85,000 to 100,000 clones, 92% seen once. These receptors are not linked to any known antigen. Sequenced material: unstimulated CD8+ T cells sorted from spleen or lymph node cells, taken before transplant. All receptors derive from a human donor who was the organ donor for an intestinal transplant.

About this clone: At the DNA level, this CDR3 is encoded by other sequences in the same sample as well. The V gene is TRBV5-1, the J gene TRBJ2-7; D is possibly TRBD2 (5 bases). Germline-derived CDR1 and CDR2 are SGHRS and YFSETQ. The V end was cut by 0 bases, the J end by 4 bases, with 8 bases between. The CDR3 is 13 amino acids. The CDR3 coding sequence is TGCGCCAGCAGCTTGGCGGGAAGTTACGAGCAGTACTTC. Its translation: CASSLAGSYEQYF.

The V gene is TRBV19, the J gene TRBJ1-5; D uncertain. V was shortened by 5 bases and J by 7 bases, with 12 bases between the two germline ends. The CDR3 has 13 residues. From germline, CDR1 is LNHDA and CDR2 SQIVND (reference sequence). The CDR3 region has the DNA TGTGCCAGTAGTCCGGGGATTCGCCAGCCCCAGCATTTT. Translation: CASSPGIRQPQHF.

V gene TRBV27 combines with J gene TRBJ2-7; TRBD2 agrees at 7 bases. J was trimmed by 5 bases and V by 0 bases; bases with no gene match: 7. This CDR3 region has 15 residues. Germline V gene sequence: CDR1 MNHEY, CDR2 SMNVEV (reference sequence). DNA for the CDR3: TGTGCCAGCAGTTTATCGGAACTAGCGCAAGACGAGCAGTACTTC. Residues: CASSLSELAQDEQYF.

The CDR3: CASSLYRNTEAFF. The CDR3 DNA is TGTGCCAGCAGTTTATATAGGAACACTGAAGCTTTCTTT. The chain recombines TRBV28 with TRBJ1-1; D unclear. Germline V CDR1 and CDR2: MDHEN, SYDVKM. The CDR3 totals 13 residues. V was pared by 1 base and J by 1 base, with 4 bases between. Full variable domain (rest looked up from reference TRBV28 and TRBJ1-1): DVKVTQSSRYLVKRTGEKVFLECVQDMDHENMFWYRQDPGLGLRLIYFSYDVKMKEKGDIPEGYSVSREKKERFSLILESASTNQTSMYLCASSLYRNTEAFFGQGTRLTVV.

V and J are TRBV13 and TRBJ2-7, with 8 bases that match TRBD1. The CDR3 length is 14 residues. V shed 1 base, J shed 5 bases, and the junction held 4 bases outside the gene matches. Germline V lookup: CDR1 PRHDT, CDR2 FYEKMQ (reference sequence). CDR3: CASSLETGDHEQYF. The CDR3, as DNA: TGTGCCAGCAGCTTAGAGACAGGGGACCACGAGCAGTACTTC.

The genes are TRBV5-6 and TRBJ1-2, with D possibly being TRBD1 (5 bases). V was shortened by 3 bases and J by 4 bases, with 16 bases between the two germline ends. Germline V lookup: CDR1 SGHDT, CDR2 YYEEEE. The CDR3 extends over 15 amino acids. This CDR3 reads CASSYSTEKIYGYTF. As DNA, the CDR3 is TGTGCCAGCAGCTATTCGACAGAGAAAATCTATGGCTACACCTTC.

The chain has TRBV5-1 and TRBJ2-7; TRBD2 matches 7 bases. CDR1 and CDR2 from the germline V gene are SGHRS and YFSETQ. The CDR3 extends over 16 amino acids. The V segment lost 0 bases and the J segment 1 base; nucleotides outside the gene matches: 7. In DNA form, the CDR3 reads TGCGCCAGCAGCTTGGTTGGGGGGGATGGGTCCTACGAGCAGTACTTC. Amino acids: CASSLVGGDGSYEQYF. Full variable domain (missing parts from reference TRBV5-1 and TRBJ2-7): KAGVTQTPRYLIKTRGQQVTLSCSPISGHRSVSWYQQTPGQGLQFLFEYFSETQRNKGNFPGRFSGRQFSNSRSEMNVSTLELGDSALYLCASSLVGGDGSYEQYFGPGTRLTVT.

This chain links TRBV5-8 with TRBJ1-6; a possible D gene is TRBD1 (5 bases). Germline-derived CDR1 and CDR2 are SGHTS and YDEGEE. V was clipped by 3 bases and J by 8 bases, with 21 bases between them. CDR3 length: 17 residues. DNA for the CDR3: TGTGCCAGCAGCTGGGAGGGGTTTCCAGCTACGGATTCACCCCTCCACTTT. This gives the protein CASSWEGFPATDSPLHF.

This clone was observed once. This chain connects TRBV6-5 to TRBJ2-1; 7 bases align to TRBD2. The junction had 2 bases not matched to a gene; V was cut back by 0 bases and J by 6 bases. Germline V gene lookup returns CDR1 MNHEY and CDR2 SVGAGI. This CDR3 spans 14 amino acids. CDR3 nucleotides: TGTGCCAGCAGTTACTCGGGGACTATCAATGAGCAGTTCTTC. Translation: CASSYSGTINEQFF.

The genes are TRBV11-3 and TRBJ2-1; tentatively, D is TRBD2 (6 bases). Trimming took off 1 base at V and 2 bases at J, with 6 bases between the two ends. CDR1 is SGHNT and CDR2 is YENEEA in the germline V gene. The CDR3 extends over 14 amino acids. The CDR3 here is CASSLGGAYNEQFF. The CDR3 region has the DNA TGTGCCAGCAGCTTAGGGGGGGCCTACAATGAGCAGTTCTTC.

The V and J genes are TRBV2 and TRBJ2-4, with 8 bases aligning to TRBD2. CDR3 size: 17 residues. V shed 3 bases and J 4 bases; nucleotides not matched to a gene: 11. Looked up from germline, CDR1 is SNHLY and CDR2 is FYNNEI. CDR3 in DNA: TGTGCCAGCAGTGATACTCTCCACGGGGGGGAGAAAAACATTCAGTACTTC. This gives the protein CASSDTLHGGEKNIQYF.

The V call is TRBV30, the J call TRBJ2-2; the match to TRBD2 covers 13 bases. CDR3 length: 16 amino acids. Germline V gene lookup returns CDR1 GTSNPN and CDR2 SVGIG (reference sequence). V lost 5 bases, J lost 2 bases, and 5 bases stayed unmatched. The CDR3 here is CAWAGLAGINTGELFF. The CDR3 DNA reads TGTGCCTGGGCGGGACTAGCGGGAATCAACACCGGGGAGCTGTTTTTT.

V usage is TRBV15 and J usage is TRBJ2-7, with a possible D match to TRBD2 (6 bases). Germline loops: CDR1 LNHNV, CDR2 YYDKDF (reference sequence). The CDR3 has 15 residues. Trimming stripped 3 bases from V and 0 bases from J, with 12 bases between. CDR3 residues: CATSRAQTSSYEQYF. The DNA of the CDR3 is TGTGCCACCAGCAGGGCACAGACTAGCTCCTACGAGCAGTACTTC.

This clone was seen once. CDR3 nucleotide sequence: TGTGCCAGCAGCTTATCGGGAGGGGCCAATGAGCAGTTCTTC. Protein sequence: CASSLSGGANEQFF. This chain connects TRBV7-3 to TRBJ2-1; TRBD2 aligns across 8 bases. Germline V gives CDR1 SGHTA, CDR2 FQGTGA. The CDR3 runs to 14 residues. J was trimmed by 6 bases and V by 2 bases; bases with no gene match: 3.